The clone carrying this T cell receptor beta chain has just one count. The antigen is unknown. This sample was taken from a study of cytomegalovirus exposure and HLA in healthy donors. Study-wide findings and caveats: Rare sequences made up most TCRs, while some public TCRs were found in many donors.

PCR primers comprised 60 Vbeta and 13 Jbeta primers. Sequencing used immunoSEQ multiplex PCR; TCRdb keeps in-frame clones, though not all of them. The sample contains about 130,000 clones, roughly 84% of which appear only once. The receptor was derived from a girl aged 2 to 10 in good health and CMV-seronegative. The sequencing sample was made of PBMCs.

The CDR3 sequence: CASSHDRDRVGDTEAFF. DNA for the CDR3: TGTGCCAGCAGTCACGACCGGGACAGGGTAGGGGACACTGAAGCTTTCTTT. This sequence joins TRBV5-6 and TRBJ1-1; 9 bases map to TRBD1. CDR1 and CDR2 (germline): SGHDT, YYEEEE. The CDR3 length is 17 residues. V gave up 5 bases and J gave up 3 bases; unmatched junction bases: 14.